Shown below are 2 T cell receptor beta chains from a single sample sequenced in a study of vaccination effects on CD4 cells after COVID-19. Data came from immunoSEQ multiplex PCR; TCRdb stores just in-frame clones and leaves some out. The sample shows 66,000 or so clones, 70% to 80% of them seen only once. No antigens are known for them. The culture ran for roughly ten days before CD4+ T cells were isolated. Vaccine administered to participants consisted of two doses of either BNT162b2 or mRNA-1273. The starting material was CD4+ T cells from PBMCs cultured without peptide, obtained after COVID-19 vaccination. The receptors shown here come from a human donor who received a COVID-19 vaccine.

This clone was detected once. The rearrangement joins TRBV20-1 to TRBJ2-1, with D unresolved. CDR3 size: 13 residues. Per germline, CDR1 DFQATT and CDR2 SNEGSKA (reference sequence). V was cut by 3 bases and J by 5 bases, with 11 bases left in between. The CDR3, as DNA: TGCAGTGCTAGTAACGGGCGAGACAATGAGCAGTTCTTC. Protein product: CSASNGRDNEQFF.

The chain combines TRBV5-6 with TRBJ2-5; D is possibly TRBD1 or TRBD2 (5 bases each). Germline lookup yields CDR1 SGHDT and CDR2 YYEEEE. V was clipped by 0 bases and J by 5 bases, with 14 bases between them. This CDR3 comprises 15 residues. DNA of the CDR3: TGTGCCAGCAGCTTGGATGGGGGTCGGCGGGAGACCCAGTACTTC. Protein: CASSLDGGRRETQYF.